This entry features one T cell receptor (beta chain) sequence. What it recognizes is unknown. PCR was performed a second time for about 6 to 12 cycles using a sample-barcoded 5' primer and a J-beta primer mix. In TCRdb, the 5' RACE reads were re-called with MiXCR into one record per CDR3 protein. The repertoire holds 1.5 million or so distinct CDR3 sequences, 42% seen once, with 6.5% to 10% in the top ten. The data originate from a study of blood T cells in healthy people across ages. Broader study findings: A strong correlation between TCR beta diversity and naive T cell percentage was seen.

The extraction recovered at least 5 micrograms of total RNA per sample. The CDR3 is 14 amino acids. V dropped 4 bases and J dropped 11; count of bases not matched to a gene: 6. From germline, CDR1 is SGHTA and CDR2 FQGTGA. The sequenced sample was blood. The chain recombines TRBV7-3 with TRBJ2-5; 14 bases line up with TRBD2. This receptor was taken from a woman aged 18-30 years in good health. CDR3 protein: CASSSGLAGEEQYF. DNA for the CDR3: TGTGCCAGCAGCTCGGGACTAGCGGGGGAGGAGCAGTACTTC.